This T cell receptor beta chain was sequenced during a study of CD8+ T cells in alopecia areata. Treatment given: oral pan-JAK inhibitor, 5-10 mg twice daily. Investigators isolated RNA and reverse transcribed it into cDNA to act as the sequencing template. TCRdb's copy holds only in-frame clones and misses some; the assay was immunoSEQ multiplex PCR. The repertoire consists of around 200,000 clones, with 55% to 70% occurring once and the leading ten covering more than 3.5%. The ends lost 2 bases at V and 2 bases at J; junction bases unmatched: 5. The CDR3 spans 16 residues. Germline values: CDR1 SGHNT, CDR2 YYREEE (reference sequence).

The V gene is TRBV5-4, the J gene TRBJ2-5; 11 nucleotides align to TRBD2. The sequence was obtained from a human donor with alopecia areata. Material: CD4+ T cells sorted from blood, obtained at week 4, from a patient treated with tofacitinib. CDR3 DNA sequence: TGTGCCAGCAGCTTTAAACTAGCGGGGGCTCAAGAGACCCAGTACTTC. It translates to CASSFKLAGAQETQYF. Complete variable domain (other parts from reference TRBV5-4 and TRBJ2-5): ETGVTQSPTHLIKTRGQQVTLRCSSQSGHNTVSWYQQALGQGPQFIFQYYREEENGRGNFPPRFSGLQFPNYSSELNVNALELDDSALYLCASSFKLAGAQETQYFGPGTRLLVL.